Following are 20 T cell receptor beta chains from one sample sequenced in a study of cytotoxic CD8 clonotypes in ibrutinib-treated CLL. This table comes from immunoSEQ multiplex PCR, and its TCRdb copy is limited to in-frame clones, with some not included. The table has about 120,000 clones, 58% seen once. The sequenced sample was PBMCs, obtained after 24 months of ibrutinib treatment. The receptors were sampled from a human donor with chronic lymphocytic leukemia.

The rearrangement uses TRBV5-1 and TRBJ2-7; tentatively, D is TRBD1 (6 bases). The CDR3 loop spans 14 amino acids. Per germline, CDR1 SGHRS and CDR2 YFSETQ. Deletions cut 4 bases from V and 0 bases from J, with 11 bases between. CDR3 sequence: CASSRDMSSYEQYF. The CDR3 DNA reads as TGCGCCAGCAGCCGGGACATGAGCTCCTACGAGCAGTACTTC.

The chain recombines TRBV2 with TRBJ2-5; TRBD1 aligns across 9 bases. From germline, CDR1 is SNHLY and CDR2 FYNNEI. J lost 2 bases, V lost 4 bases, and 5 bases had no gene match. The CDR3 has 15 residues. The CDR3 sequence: CASSVRGTGQETQYF. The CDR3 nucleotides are TGTGCCAGCAGTGTCCGGGGGACAGGGCAAGAGACCCAGTACTTC.

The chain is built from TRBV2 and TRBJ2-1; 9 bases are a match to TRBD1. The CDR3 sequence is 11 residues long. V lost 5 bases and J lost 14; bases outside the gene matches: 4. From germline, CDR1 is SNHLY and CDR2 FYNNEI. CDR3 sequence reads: CASSRGTGKFF. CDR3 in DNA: TGTGCCAGCAGTAGAGGGACAGGGAAGTTCTTC. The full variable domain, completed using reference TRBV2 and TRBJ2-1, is EPEVTQTPSHQVTQMGQEVILRCVPISNHLYFYWYRQILGQKVEFLVSFYNNEISEKSEIFDDQFSVERPDGSNFTLKIRSTKLEDSAMYFCASSRGTGKFFGPGTRLTVL.

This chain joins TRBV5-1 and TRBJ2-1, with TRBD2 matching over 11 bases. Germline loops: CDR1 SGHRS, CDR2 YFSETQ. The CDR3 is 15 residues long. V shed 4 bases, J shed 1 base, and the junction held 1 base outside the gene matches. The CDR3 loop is CASSPSGGSYNEQFF. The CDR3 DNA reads TGCGCCAGCAGCCCTAGCGGGGGGTCCTACAATGAGCAGTTCTTC. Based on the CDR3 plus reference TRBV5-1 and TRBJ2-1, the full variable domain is KAGVTQTPRYLIKTRGQQVTLSCSPISGHRSVSWYQQTPGQGLQFLFEYFSETQRNKGNFPGRFSGRQFSNSRSEMNVSTLELGDSALYLCASSPSGGSYNEQFFGPGTRLTVL.

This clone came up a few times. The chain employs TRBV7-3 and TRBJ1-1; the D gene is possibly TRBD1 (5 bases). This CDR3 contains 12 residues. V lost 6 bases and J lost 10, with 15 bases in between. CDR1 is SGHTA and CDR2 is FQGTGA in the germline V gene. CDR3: CASSSLGTRAFF. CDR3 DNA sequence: TGTGCCAGCAGTTCCCTCGGGACGAGAGCTTTCTTT.

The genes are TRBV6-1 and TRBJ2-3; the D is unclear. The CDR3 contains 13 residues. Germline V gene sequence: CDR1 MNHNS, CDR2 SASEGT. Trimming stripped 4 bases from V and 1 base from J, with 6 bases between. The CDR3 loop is CASSVAGTDTQYF. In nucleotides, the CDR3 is TGTGCCAGCAGTGTCGCAGGCACAGATACGCAGTATTTT.

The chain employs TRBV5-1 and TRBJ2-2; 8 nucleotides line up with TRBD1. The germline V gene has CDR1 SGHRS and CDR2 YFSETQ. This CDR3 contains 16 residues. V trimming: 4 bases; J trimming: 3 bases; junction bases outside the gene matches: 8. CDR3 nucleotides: TGCGCCAGCAGCCATCGACAGGGGACGGACACCGGGGAGCTGTTTTTT. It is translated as CASSHRQGTDTGELFF.

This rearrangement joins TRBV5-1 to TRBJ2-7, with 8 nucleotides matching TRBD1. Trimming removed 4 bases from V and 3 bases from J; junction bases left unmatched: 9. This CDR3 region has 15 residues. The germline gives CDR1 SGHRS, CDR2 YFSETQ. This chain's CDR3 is CASSRGQGAGYEQYF. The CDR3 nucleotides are TGCGCCAGCAGCCGTGGGCAGGGGGCTGGCTACGAGCAGTACTTC.

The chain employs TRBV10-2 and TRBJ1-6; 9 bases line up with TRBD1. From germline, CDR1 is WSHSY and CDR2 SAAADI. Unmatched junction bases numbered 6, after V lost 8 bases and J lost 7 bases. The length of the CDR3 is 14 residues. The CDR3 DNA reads TGCGCCAGCTGGGGACAGGGCGGAAATTCACCCCTCCACTTT. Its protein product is CASWGQGGNSPLHF.

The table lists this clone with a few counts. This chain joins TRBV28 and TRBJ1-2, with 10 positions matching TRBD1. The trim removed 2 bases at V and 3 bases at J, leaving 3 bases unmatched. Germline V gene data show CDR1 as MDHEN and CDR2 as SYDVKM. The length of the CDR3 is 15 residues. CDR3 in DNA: TGTGCCAGCAGTTTAGTCGGGACAGGGGACTATGGCTACACCTTC. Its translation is CASSLVGTGDYGYTF.

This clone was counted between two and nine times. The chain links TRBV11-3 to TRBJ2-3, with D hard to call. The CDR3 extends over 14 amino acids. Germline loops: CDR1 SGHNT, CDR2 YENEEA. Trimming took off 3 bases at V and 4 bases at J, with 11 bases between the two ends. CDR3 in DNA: TGTGCCAGCAGCTTGCGGAGTAGGGCAGATACGCAGTATTTT. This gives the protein CASSLRSRADTQYF.

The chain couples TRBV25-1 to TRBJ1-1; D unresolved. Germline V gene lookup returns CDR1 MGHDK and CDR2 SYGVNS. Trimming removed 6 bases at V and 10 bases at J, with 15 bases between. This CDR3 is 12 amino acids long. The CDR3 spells CASRQKNYGAFF. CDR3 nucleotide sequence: TGTGCCAGCAGACAAAAAAACTACGGAGCTTTCTTT.

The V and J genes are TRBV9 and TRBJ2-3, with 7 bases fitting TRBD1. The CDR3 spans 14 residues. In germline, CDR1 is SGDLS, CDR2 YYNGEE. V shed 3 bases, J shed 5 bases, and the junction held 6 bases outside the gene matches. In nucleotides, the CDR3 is TGTGCCAGCAGCGAGCGGACAGGACAAGATACGCAGTATTTT. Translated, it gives CASSERTGQDTQYF.

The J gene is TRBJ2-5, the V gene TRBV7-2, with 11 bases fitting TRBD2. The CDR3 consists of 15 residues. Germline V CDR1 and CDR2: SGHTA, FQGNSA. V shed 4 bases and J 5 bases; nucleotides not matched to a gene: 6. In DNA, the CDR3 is TGTGCCAGCAGCTCAAGACTAGCGGGGTGGGAGACCCAGTACTTC. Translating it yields CASSSRLAGWETQYF.

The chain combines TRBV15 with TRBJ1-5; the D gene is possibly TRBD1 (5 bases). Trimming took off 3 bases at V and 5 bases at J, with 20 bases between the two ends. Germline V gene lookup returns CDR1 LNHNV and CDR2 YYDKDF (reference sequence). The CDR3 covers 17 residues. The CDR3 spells CATSSSGAALPYQPQHF. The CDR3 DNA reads TGTGCCACCAGCAGCTCCGGGGCGGCCCTCCCTTATCAGCCCCAGCATTTT.

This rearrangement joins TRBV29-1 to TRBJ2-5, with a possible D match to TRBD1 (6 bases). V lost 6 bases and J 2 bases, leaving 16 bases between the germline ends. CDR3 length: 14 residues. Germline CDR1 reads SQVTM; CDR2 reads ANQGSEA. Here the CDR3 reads CSVLRGTLQETQYF. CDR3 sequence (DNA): TGCAGCGTCCTAAGAGGGACACTACAAGAGACCCAGTACTTC.

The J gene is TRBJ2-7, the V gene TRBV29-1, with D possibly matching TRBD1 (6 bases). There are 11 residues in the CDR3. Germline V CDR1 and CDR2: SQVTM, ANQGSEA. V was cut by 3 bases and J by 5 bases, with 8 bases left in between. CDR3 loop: CSVDRGHEQYF. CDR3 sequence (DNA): TGCAGCGTTGACAGGGGCCACGAGCAGTACTTC.

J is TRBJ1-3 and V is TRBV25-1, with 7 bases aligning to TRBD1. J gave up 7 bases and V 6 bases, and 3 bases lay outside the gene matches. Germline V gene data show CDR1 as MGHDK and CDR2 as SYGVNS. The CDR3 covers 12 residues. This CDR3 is CASRSTGNTIYF. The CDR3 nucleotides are TGTGCCAGCAGGTCGACAGGGAACACCATATATTTT. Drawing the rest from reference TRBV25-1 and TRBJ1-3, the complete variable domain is EADIYQTPRYLVIGTGKKITLECSQTMGHDKMYWYQQDPGMELHLIHYSYGVNSTEKGDLSSESTVSRIRTEHFPLTLESARPSHTSQYLCASRSTGNTIYFGEGSWLTVV.

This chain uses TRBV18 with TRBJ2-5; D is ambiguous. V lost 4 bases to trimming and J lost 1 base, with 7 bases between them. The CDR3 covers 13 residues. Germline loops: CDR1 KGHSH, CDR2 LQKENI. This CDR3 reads CASSRMVQETQYF. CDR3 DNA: TGTGCCAGCTCACGTATGGTCCAAGAGACCCAGTACTTC. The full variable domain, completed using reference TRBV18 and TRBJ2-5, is NAGVMQNPRHLVRRRGQEARLRCSPMKGHSHVYWYRQLPEEGLKFMVYLQKENIIDESGMPKERFSAEFPKEGPSILRIQQVVRGDSAAYFCASSRMVQETQYFGPGTRLLVL.

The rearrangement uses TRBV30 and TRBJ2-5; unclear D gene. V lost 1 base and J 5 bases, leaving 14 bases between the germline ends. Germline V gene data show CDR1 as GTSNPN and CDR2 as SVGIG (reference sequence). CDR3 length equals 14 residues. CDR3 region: CAWSGRVSGETQYF. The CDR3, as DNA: TGTGCCTGGAGTGGAAGGGTTAGTGGTGAGACCCAGTACTTC.